A selection of T cell receptor beta chains follows, all from one sample in a study of CD8+CD57+ T cells in acquired aplastic anemia. Each CDR3 protein gets one entry after TCRdb re-called the reads with MiXCR. This table has roughly 58,000 distinct CDR3 sequences, 55% appearing once. Sequenced sample: sorted CD4+, CD8+, or CD8+CD57+ T cells (not recorded which) from PBMCs. The origin of the receptors is a human donor in good health, serving as a control. The CDR3 runs from the conserved cysteine through the conserved F or W. D genes are given only for firm matches. Expanded clones get a size class; other rows say once, few or many, or leave the size out.

CASRTSGNNEQFF TGTGCCAGCAGGACTAGCGGTAACAATGAGCAGTTCTTC TRBV25-1 many TRBJ2-1 TRBD2
CAIQSGQRYNSPLHF TGTGCCATCCAGTCGGGACAGCGTTATAATTCACCCCTCCACTTT TRBV10-3 - TRBJ1-6 TRBD1
CASSLESRTVEAFF TGTGCCAGCAGCTTAGAGAGTCGGACCGTTGAAGCTTTCTTT TRBV7-2 - TRBJ1-1 -
CAISERQNTEAFF TGTGCCATCAGTGAAAGGCAGAACACTGAAGCTTTCTTT TRBV10-3 - TRBJ1-1 -
CASILTSAPDTQYF TGTGCCAGCATTCTGACTAGCGCACCAGATACGCAGTATTTT TRBV7-9 - TRBJ2-3 TRBD2
CATSSSGVSYEQYF TGTGCCACCAGTTCATCCGGGGTCTCCTACGAGCAGTACTTC TRBV24-1 medium-sized TRBJ2-7 -
CASSPDGNSPLHF TGTGCCAGCAGTCCCGACGGAAATTCACCCCTCCACTTT TRBV2 - TRBJ1-6 -
CASSDDGYTF TGTGCCAGCAGTGATGATGGCTACACCTTC TRBV25-1 - TRBJ1-2 -
CASSSSGRRETQYF TGTGCCAGCTCCTCTAGCGGGAGAAGAGAGACCCAGTACTTC TRBV18 many TRBJ2-5 TRBD2
CASSLTNYGYTF TGTGCCAGTAGTCTCACTAACTATGGCTACACCTTC TRBV19 - TRBJ1-2 -
CASSLGASGTYEQYF TGTGCCAGCAGCTTGGGGGCTAGCGGCACCTACGAGCAGTACTTC TRBV7-8 - TRBJ2-7 -